The 18 T cell receptor beta chains presented below share a single source sample, sequenced in a study of monozygotic twins with inflammatory bowel disease. TCRdb reprocessed the 5' RACE reads and reports one entry per CDR3 protein, with no DNA. Recorded for this sample: some 450,000 distinct CDR3 sequences. The sequencing sample was made of blood. The receptors were gathered from a human donor with ulcerative colitis or Crohn's disease, or a healthy co-twin of an affected twin (not recorded which).

CDR3 region: CASSLSGEETQYF. The chain recombines TRBV5-1 with TRBJ2-5; absent DNA, TCRdb's TRBD2 call cannot be checked. The germline V gene encodes CDR1 SGHRS and CDR2 YFSETQ. The CDR3 is made up of 13 amino acids. Supplemented by reference TRBV5-1 and TRBJ2-5, the full variable domain reads KAGVTQTPRYLIKTRGQQVTLSCSPISGHRSVSWYQQTPGQGLQFLFEYFSETQRNKGNFPGRFSGRQFSNSRSEMNVSTLELGDSALYLCASSLSGEETQYFGPGTRLLVL.

The chain has TRBV5-5 and TRBJ1-5; TCRdb lists TRBD1, though no DNA is available to test this call. CDR1 is SGHKS and CDR2 is YYEKEE in the germline V gene (reference sequence). This CDR3 comprises 15 residues. The CDR3 protein is CASSLGGGGSQPQHF.

The chain has TRBV20-1 and TRBJ2-1; TCRdb's assignment of TRBD2 cannot be checked, as there is no DNA. Per germline, CDR1 DFQATT and CDR2 SNEGSKA (reference sequence). The CDR3 loop spans 14 amino acids. The CDR3 loop reads CSADYQLQGNEQFF.

The rearrangement uses TRBV12-3 or TRBV12-4 and TRBJ2-5; without DNA, the TCRdb call of TRBD1 cannot be checked. This CDR3 contains 14 residues. The CDR3 protein is CASSQGQGAETQYF.

The genes are TRBV5-5 and TRBJ1-6; the TCRdb D gene call, TRBD1, has no DNA to confirm it. Per germline, CDR1 SGHKS and CDR2 YYEKEE (reference sequence). CDR3 length equals 14 residues. CDR3 in amino acids: CASSSDSANSPLHF.

CDR3: CASSLRLTGTPHEQYF. The V gene is TRBV5-8, the J gene TRBJ2-7; the D call from TCRdb, TRBD1, cannot be confirmed without DNA. Germline CDR1 is SGHTS and CDR2 is YDEGEE. The CDR3 contains 16 residues.

CDR3 sequence reads: CASTVTSGRTGELFF. This chain links TRBV2 with TRBJ2-2; TCRdb reports TRBD2, a call that lacks DNA to check it against. This CDR3 is built from 15 residues. CDR1 is SNHLY and CDR2 is FYNNEI in the germline V gene.

The V call is TRBV6-5, the J call TRBJ2-7; the TRBD1 assignment by TCRdb is unverifiable without DNA. CDR3 length: 13 residues. Germline CDR1 and CDR2: MNHEY and SVGAGI. CDR3 loop: CASSYGGIYEQYF.

The gene calls are TRBV7-9 and TRBJ2-5; TCRdb gives TRBD1 as the D gene, but with no DNA this cannot be confirmed. CDR3 size: 14 residues. The germline CDR1 and CDR2 sequences are SEHNR and FQNEAQ (reference sequence). This CDR3 is CASTYTGNGETQYF.

This chain uses TRBV5-4 with TRBJ1-1; TCRdb returns TRBD1, unconfirmable since there is no DNA. The CDR3 extends over 14 amino acids. CDR1 SGHNT and CDR2 YYREEE come from the germline V gene (reference sequence). The CDR3 here is CASSWGDRVTEAFF.

The chain has TRBV7-8 and TRBJ2-1; absent DNA, TCRdb's TRBD2 call cannot be checked. The CDR3 is 15 residues long. The V gene's germline CDR1 is SGHVS and CDR2 FQNEAQ. CDR3: CASSLEGLGNNEQFF.

The CDR3 region is CSARDAGGGPLQYF. This chain connects TRBV20-1 to TRBJ2-4; the TCRdb call, TRBD1, lacks DNA for checking. Germline CDR1 DFQATT, CDR2 SNEGSKA (reference sequence). CDR3 length: 14 amino acids.

The V call is TRBV30, the J call TRBJ2-1. The CDR3 is made up of 13 amino acids. The germline gives CDR1 GTSNPN, CDR2 SVGIG (reference sequence). This chain's CDR3 is CAWSEGPYNEQFF.

This chain connects TRBV9 to TRBJ2-1; TCRdb lists TRBD2, though no DNA is available to test this call. Looked up from germline, CDR1 is SGDLS and CDR2 is YYNGEE. The CDR3 runs to 18 residues. CDR3 protein: CASSPGLAGAPGNNEQFF.

The rearrangement uses TRBV11-2 and TRBJ2-7; TCRdb proposes TRBD1, but this gene call is untestable without DNA. The length of the CDR3 is 15 residues. Germline lookup yields CDR1 SGHAT and CDR2 FQNNGV. Here the CDR3 reads CASSLGGTTAYEQYF.

The gene calls are TRBV7-9 and TRBJ1-1. Germline assignment: CDR1 SEHNR and CDR2 FQNEAQ (reference sequence). CDR3 length equals 13 residues. CDR3 sequence: CASSLSLYTEAFF.

The chain links TRBV18 to TRBJ2-1; TCRdb lists TRBD1, though no DNA is available to test this call. In germline, CDR1 is KGHSH, CDR2 LQKENI. CDR3 size: 15 residues. CDR3 loop: CASSSTGTGGAAKFF.

The chain is built from TRBV30 and TRBJ1-5. CDR1 and CDR2 (germline): GTSNPN, SVGIG (reference sequence). The CDR3 length is 13 residues. CDR3 residues: CAWSRRVDQPQHF.